This T cell receptor beta chain was profiled in a study of shared T cell receptors in the human thymus. Using immunoSEQ multiplex PCR, the repertoire was profiled, and TCRdb retains in-frame clones only, with some absent. This sample has about 500,000 clones; around 78% occur once, and the top ten carry more than 0.01%. Germline CDR1 is MNHNS and CDR2 is SASEGT. J lost 3 bases, V lost 5 bases, and 6 bases had no gene match. The CDR3 extends over 15 amino acids. The same data also went into a second study, on human thymus T cells. That work contributes: Healthy Finnish infants undergoing corrective surgery for congenital heart defects provided the donor material. Thymus pieces cut out during corrective heart surgery were the tissue that was used. Seemingly biased V and J gene usage marked thymic and blood repertoires.

The sequence was obtained from a boy under two years old with a congenital heart defect. The rearrangement links TRBV6-1 to TRBJ2-7; 11 bases fit TRBD2. Sequenced: thymocytes. The CDR3, as DNA: TGTGCCAGCAGTTGTAGACTAGCGGGGTTCTACGAGCAGTACTTC. Residues: CASSCRLAGFYEQYF.